Listed here are 18 T cell receptor beta chains from one sample, sequenced in a study of blood T cell repertoires in COVID-19. Repertoires were generated with immunoSEQ multiplex PCR, while TCRdb's copy carries only in-frame clones and drops some. The sample gives approximately 20,000 clones, approximately 91% of which show up once; approximately 16% is in the top ten. The source material was peripheral blood. The receptors here all came from a human donor in a cohort sampled during active COVID-19.

The chain combines TRBV11-2 with TRBJ2-7; 7 bases fit TRBD1. After removal of 5 bases from V and 6 bases from J, the junction contained 13 bases not matched to a gene. Germline V gene lookup returns CDR1 SGHAT and CDR2 FQNNGV. This CDR3 region has 15 residues. The CDR3 loop reads CASSRPTGTFGEQYF. In nucleotides, the CDR3 is TGTGCCAGCAGCCGCCCGACAGGGACCTTCGGCGAGCAGTACTTC.

The CDR3 region has the DNA TGTGCCAGCAGCTTAGGGGCAGGGTCTAATGAAAAACTGTTTTTT. This translates into CASSLGAGSNEKLFF. The chain employs TRBV7-6 and TRBJ1-4; weak D call: TRBD1 (5 bases). Trimming left V 1 base short and J 3 bases short, with 9 bases between. The CDR3 covers 15 residues. Germline-derived CDR1 and CDR2 are SGHVS and FNYEAQ.

The genes are TRBV10-2 and TRBJ1-3; D remains ambiguous. The CDR3 has 15 residues. The V end lost 6 bases, the J end lost 0 bases, and 12 bases lay between the germline ends. The germline CDR1 and CDR2 sequences are WSHSY and SAAADI. CDR3 sequence: CASSQEGYSGNTIYF. The CDR3 nucleotides read TGCGCCAGCAGCCAGGAGGGTTACTCTGGAAACACCATATATTTT.

This sequence joins TRBV5-1 and TRBJ2-7, with a possible D match to TRBD2 (5 bases). The germline V gene has CDR1 SGHRS and CDR2 YFSETQ. The CDR3 sequence is 15 residues long. Trimming pared 0 bases from V and 3 bases from J, leaving 13 bases between. CDR3 sequence (DNA): TGCGCCAGCAGCTTGGCCTCGGACTGGATCTACGAGCAGTACTTC. Residues: CASSLASDWIYEQYF.

The genes are TRBV5-4 and TRBJ2-2; maybe TRBD1 (5 bases). Germline CDR1 and CDR2: SGHNT and YYREEE (reference sequence). V dropped 0 bases and J dropped 8 bases, with 8 bases sitting between them. The CDR3 totals 13 residues. The CDR3 DNA sequence: TGTGCCAGCAGCTTGGCAGGGAATGGGGAGCTGTTTTTT. This codes for CASSLAGNGELFF.

This clone was recorded only once. The chain is built from TRBV5-1 and TRBJ2-2; 8 positions match TRBD1. V lost 4 bases, J lost 2 bases, and 4 bases stayed unmatched. The CDR3 has 15 residues. Per the germline V gene, CDR1 is SGHRS and CDR2 is YFSETQ. The CDR3 DNA is TGCGCCAGCAGCCCCAGGGGGCGAAACACCGGGGAGCTGTTTTTT. Protein: CASSPRGRNTGELFF.

This clone was detected only once. This sequence joins TRBV7-3 and TRBJ2-2, with 8 bases identical to TRBD1. Germline trimming cut 1 base from V and 1 base from J; bases unmatched to any gene: 14. CDR1 is SGHTA, CDR2 FQGTGA, per germline. The CDR3 loop spans 20 amino acids. For the CDR3, the DNA is TGTGCCAGCAGCTTAAAACCAGCTGACGGGACAGGACTGAACACCGGGGAGCTGTTTTTT. It specifies CASSLKPADGTGLNTGELFF.

The rearrangement joins TRBV30 to TRBJ2-5, with a possible D match to TRBD2 (5 bases). The CDR3 is 14 amino acids. Germline CDR1 GTSNPN, CDR2 SVGIG (reference sequence). Trimming stripped 3 bases from V and 5 bases from J, with 16 bases between. CDR3 nucleotide sequence: TGTGCCTGGAGCGCTAGTATTCGCGGGGAGACCCAGTACTTC. Translating it yields CAWSASIRGETQYF.

This clone showed up just a few times. V gene TRBV6-6 combines with J gene TRBJ2-7; no reliable D call. The CDR3 has 13 amino acids. The V end was cut by 6 bases, the J end by 2 bases, with 11 bases between. The V gene's germline CDR1 is MNHNY and CDR2 SVGAGI (reference sequence). The CDR3 DNA reads TGTGCCAGCAGACTCCCCGTAACCTACGAGCAGTACTTC. It codes for CASRLPVTYEQYF.

The chain employs TRBV7-6 and TRBJ2-7; 7 bases are a match to TRBD1. This CDR3 has 14 residues. The V gene end was trimmed by 2 bases and the J gene end by 3 bases; junction bases not matched to a gene: 4. Germline CDR1 reads SGHVS; CDR2 reads FNYEAQ. Here the CDR3 DNA reads TGTGCCAGCAGCTTACAAGGGGGCCTCTACGAGCAGTACTTC. It codes for CASSLQGGLYEQYF.

This CDR3 reads CAGSRDRNTEAFF. The CDR3 region has the DNA TGTGCCGGATCCCGGGACAGAAACACTGAAGCTTTCTTT. The chain is built from TRBV30 and TRBJ1-1; 7 positions agree with TRBD1. The CDR3 runs to 13 residues. With 8 bases clipped from V and 2 bases from J, the junction kept 8 bases outside the gene matches. Germline CDR1 and CDR2: GTSNPN and SVGIG (reference sequence).

This chain connects TRBV9 to TRBJ1-1; D is possibly TRBD1 (5 bases). Germline CDR1 reads SGDLS; CDR2 reads YYNGEE. The CDR3 loop spans 14 amino acids. Trimming shortened V by 2 bases and J by 1 base, and 9 bases separated the two germline ends. CDR3 nucleotides: TGTGCCAGCAGCGTGCGGGGGGAGAACACTGAAGCTTTCTTT. Amino acid sequence: CASSVRGENTEAFF.

The chain combines TRBV5-6 with TRBJ2-3; TRBD2 matches 10 bases. The junction had 7 bases not matched to a gene; V was cut back by 1 base and J by 2 bases. This CDR3 region has 17 residues. Germline V gene lookup returns CDR1 SGHDT and CDR2 YYEEEE. The CDR3 loop reads CASSLILAGGYTDTQYF. The CDR3 region has the DNA TGTGCCAGCAGCTTGATATTAGCGGGAGGATACACAGATACGCAGTATTTT.

V and J are TRBV19 and TRBJ1-2, with D hard to call. Trimming pared 8 bases from V and 2 bases from J, leaving 18 bases between. Germline loops: CDR1 LNHDA, CDR2 SQIVND (reference sequence). The CDR3 length is 15 residues. CDR3 sequence (DNA): TGTGCCAGTCGCAGCGGGCCCCAACTAAACTATGGCTACACCTTC. As protein: CASRSGPQLNYGYTF.

The rearrangement uses TRBV7-6 and TRBJ2-3; TRBD2 matches at 9 bases. This CDR3 has 18 residues. With 1 base clipped from V and 1 base from J, the junction kept 9 bases outside the gene matches. Looked up from germline, CDR1 is SGHVS and CDR2 is FNYEAQ. In DNA, the CDR3 is TGTGCCAGCAGCTTAGACCAAGCCCGACTAGCGGGCACAGATACGCAGTATTTT. Its protein product is CASSLDQARLAGTDTQYF.

This clone has a single count. The chain is built from TRBV5-4 and TRBJ2-1, with D tentatively TRBD2 (6 bases). Germline V gene sequence: CDR1 SGHNT, CDR2 YYREEE (reference sequence). Trimming cost V 7 bases and J 1 base, with 15 bases left between them. The CDR3 covers 15 residues. CDR3 nucleotides: TGTGCCAGCCGGTTTGGGAGGACTTCCTACAATGAGCAGTTCTTC. It yields the protein CASRFGRTSYNEQFF.

V usage is TRBV24-1 and J usage is TRBJ2-1; 7 nucleotides line up with TRBD2. V was pared by 7 bases and J by 7 bases, with 15 bases of the junction left unmatched. Germline V gene sequence: CDR1 KGHDR, CDR2 SFDVKD. The CDR3 contains 16 residues. The CDR3 DNA reads as TGTGCCACCAGCACCTCTGGAAGCGGGACGAGAAATGAGCAGTTCTTC. Its translation: CATSTSGSGTRNEQFF.

The chain recombines TRBV11-3 with TRBJ1-3; 8 nucleotides line up with TRBD1. This CDR3 contains 15 residues. J was trimmed by 2 bases and V by 6 bases; bases with no gene match: 6. Looked up from germline, CDR1 is SGHNT and CDR2 is YENEEA. The CDR3 DNA reads as TGTGCCAGCAGAACGACAGGGGAGGCTGGAAACACCATATATTTT. This sequence encodes CASRTTGEAGNTIYF.